Following are 13 T cell receptor beta chains from one sample sequenced in a study of blood T cell repertoires in COVID-19. Only in-frame clones appear in the TCRdb table, and some are missing; sequencing was by immunoSEQ multiplex PCR. The table records approximately 400,000 clones, more than 85% of them present only once. Sequencing was performed on PBMCs or T cells enriched from blood (not recorded which). These receptors all stem from a woman in her thirties or forties who had been exposed to COVID-19.

This clone appeared once. The chain links TRBV10-3 to TRBJ1-2; D perhaps matches TRBD1 (5 bases). The CDR3 sequence is 14 residues long. CDR1 is ENHRY and CDR2 is SYGVKD in the germline V gene. V was clipped by 11 bases and J by 5 bases, with 21 bases between them. CDR3 loop: CAVFPGGGRYGYTF. For the CDR3, the DNA is TGTGCCGTTTTCCCCGGGGGGGGTAGGTATGGCTACACCTTC.

This clone showed up just once. The V gene is TRBV6-5, the J gene TRBJ2-3; perhaps TRBD1 as D (5 bases). Germline V CDR1 and CDR2: MNHEY, SVGAGI. CDR3 length: 14 amino acids. Deletions cut 6 bases from V and 2 bases from J, with 12 bases between. The CDR3 bases are TGTGCCAGCAGAGGGGAACGATCCACAGATACGCAGTATTTT. The encoded protein is CASRGERSTDTQYF.

The gene calls are TRBV6-5 and TRBJ2-1; 7 positions agree with TRBD2. The CDR3 contains 13 residues. V lost 2 bases and J lost 7; bases outside the gene matches: 2. CDR1 is MNHEY and CDR2 is SVGAGI in the germline V gene. The CDR3 sequence is CASSYQAGNEQFF. The CDR3 nucleotides are TGTGCCAGCAGTTACCAAGCGGGAAATGAGCAGTTCTTC.

This clone was seen a single time. CDR3 in DNA: TGTGCCAGCAGCTTAGGGGGAACAGGGGAGACCCAGTACTTC. It encodes CASSLGGTGETQYF. The rearrangement uses TRBV7-2 and TRBJ2-5; maybe TRBD1 (6 bases). The CDR3 extends over 14 amino acids. Germline V gives CDR1 SGHTA, CDR2 FQGNSA. V lost 1 base and J lost 5, with 11 bases in between.

This chain connects TRBV19 to TRBJ1-2; D gene ambiguous. V was shortened by 6 bases and J by 2 bases, with 19 bases between the two germline ends. CDR3 length equals 16 residues. Germline V lookup: CDR1 LNHDA, CDR2 SQIVND (reference sequence). CDR3 DNA sequence: TGTGCCAGTAGGAGTCCCGGCAATCAGGCGAACTATGGCTACACCTTC. The encoded protein is CASRSPGNQANYGYTF.

The chain uses TRBV5-5 and TRBJ2-7, with D possibly being TRBD2 (6 bases). Per the germline V gene, CDR1 is SGHKS and CDR2 is YYEKEE (reference sequence). Trimming removed 0 bases at V and 3 bases at J, with 13 bases between. The CDR3 loop spans 15 amino acids. The CDR3 DNA follows: TGTGCCAGCAGCTTGGACATCGGGGGAGGCTACGAGCAGTACTTC. Its translation: CASSLDIGGGYEQYF.

In DNA, the CDR3 is TGCGCCAGCAGTCAATCGATTAGCACCACCTACAATGAGCAGTTCTTC. This codes for CASSQSISTTYNEQFF. This sequence joins TRBV23-1 and TRBJ2-1; D unclear. TRBV23-1 is an ORF; its function is uncertain. With 0 bases removed from V and 2 bases from J, the gap between germline ends came to 11 bases. There are 16 residues in the CDR3.

As to this clone: The junction does not match germline at one end; this may be a read error. The chain couples TRBV19 to TRBJ1-1, with 9 positions matching TRBD1. CDR1 and CDR2 from the germline V gene are LNHDA and SQIVND (reference sequence). The CDR3 extends over 15 amino acids. In DNA form, the CDR3 reads TGTGCCAGTAGTAGTCTTGGACAGGGGTACACCGAAGCTTTCTTT. This sequence encodes CASSSLGQGYTEAFF.

Only one count was recorded for this clone. The V call is TRBV19, the J call TRBJ2-2; 12 positions agree with TRBD2. The CDR3 sequence is 17 residues long. V shed 5 bases, J shed 4 bases, and the junction held 8 bases outside the gene matches. Germline V gene sequence: CDR1 LNHDA, CDR2 SQIVND (reference sequence). Here the CDR3 reads CASSPLAGGQGTGELFF. As DNA, the CDR3 is TGTGCCAGTAGTCCTCTAGCGGGAGGGCAAGGCACCGGGGAGCTGTTTTTT.

The sample holds a few counts of this clone. V and J are TRBV7-2 and TRBJ2-7, with 14 bases lining up with TRBD2. This CDR3 has 14 amino acids. V lost 4 bases and J lost 9; bases outside the gene matches: 5. Germline CDR1 is SGHTA and CDR2 is FQGNSA. In nucleotides, the CDR3 is TGTGCCAGCAGCTCGACTAGCGGGAGGGCCGTGCAGTACTTC. Its protein is CASSSTSGRAVQYF.

This rearrangement joins TRBV6-5 to TRBJ1-2, with D maybe TRBD1 (6 bases). V dropped 5 bases and J dropped 7 bases, with 14 bases sitting between them. CDR1 and CDR2 (germline): MNHEY, SVGAGI. The CDR3 extends over 13 amino acids. CDR3 in DNA: TGTGCCAGCAGTCGGACAGATACCAGTGGCTACACCTTC. This gives the protein CASSRTDTSGYTF.

The chain couples TRBV29-1 to TRBJ1-2; D remains ambiguous. The CDR3 is 10 amino acids. Germline V CDR1 and CDR2: SQVTM, ANQGSEA. Trimming left V 3 bases short and J 10 bases short, with 9 bases between. The CDR3: CSVEENHYTF. DNA for the CDR3: TGCAGCGTTGAGGAGAACCACTACACCTTC.

This clone has just one count. This chain connects TRBV9 to TRBJ1-6; D remains ambiguous. V dropped 0 bases and J dropped 5 bases, with 9 bases sitting between them. The CDR3 consists of 15 residues. The V gene's germline CDR1 is SGDLS and CDR2 YYNGEE. The CDR3 region has the DNA TGTGCCAGCAGCGTAGCTGGAGGGAATAATTCACCCCTCCACTTT. Its translation is CASSVAGGNNSPLHF.